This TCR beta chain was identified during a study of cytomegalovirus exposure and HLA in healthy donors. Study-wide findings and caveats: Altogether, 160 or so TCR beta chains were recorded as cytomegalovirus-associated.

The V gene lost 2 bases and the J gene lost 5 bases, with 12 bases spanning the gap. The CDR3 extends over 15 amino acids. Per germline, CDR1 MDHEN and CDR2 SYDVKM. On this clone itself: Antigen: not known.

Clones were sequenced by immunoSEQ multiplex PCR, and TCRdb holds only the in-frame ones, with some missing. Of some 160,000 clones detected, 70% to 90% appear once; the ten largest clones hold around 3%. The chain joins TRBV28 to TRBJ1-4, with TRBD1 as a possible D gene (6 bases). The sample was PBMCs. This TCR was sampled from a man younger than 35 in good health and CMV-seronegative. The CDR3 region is CASSLVTGLNEKLFF. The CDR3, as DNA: TGTGCCAGCAGTTTAGTGACAGGACTGAATGAAAAACTGTTTTTT.